This T cell receptor beta chain was identified during a study of identical twins. There are a few counts of this clonotype. The antigen remains unidentified. Regarding the study as a whole: Carriage of fewer insertions was seen in abundant cord blood beta clonotypes, whereas memory repertoires showed none. It was possible that invariant MAIT and iNKT cells partly confounded the zero-insertion analyses.

Template switching added a universal primer site, and cDNA bore unique molecular identifiers. TCRdb passed the 5' RACE reads through MiXCR, listing each CDR3 protein once. The table has around 480,000 distinct CDR3 sequences, approximately 14% seen once. Germline CDR1 reads KGHDR; CDR2 reads SFDVKD. V shed 8 bases, J shed 5 bases, and the junction held 20 bases outside the gene matches. This CDR3 is built from 18 residues. Separately, the same data were catalogued under a study of yellow fever vaccine responses in identical twins. This second study says: The T cell response to vaccination in identical twins was reportedly partly convergent and partly personalized.

The rearrangement links TRBV24-1 to TRBJ2-5; 9 bases are shared with TRBD1. The receptor's source is a young woman in good health. The specimen was CD4+ T cells sorted from blood. CDR3 sequence reads: CATTALDGTGRRKETQYF. The CDR3 DNA is TGTGCCACCACCGCTTTAGACGGGACAGGGCGAAGGAAGGAGACCCAGTACTTC.